One and the same sample provided the 26 T cell receptor beta chains below, sequenced in a study of T cell responses to AZD1222 COVID-19 vaccine. TCRdb keeps only in-frame clones here, not all; method: immunoSEQ multiplex PCR. The sample holds just over 150,000 clones, about nine tenths seen once. The sequences come from peripheral blood, collected 28 days after the second AZD1222 dose. The receptors come from an adult who received the AZD1222 COVID-19 vaccine.

The rearrangement joins TRBV12-3 or TRBV12-4 to TRBJ2-5; no definite D call. This CDR3 contains 13 residues. With 1 base removed from V and 2 bases from J, the gap between germline ends came to 5 bases. DNA for the CDR3: TGTGCCAGCAGTTTAGATTCTCAAGAGACCCAGTACTTC. Translated: CASSLDSQETQYF.

The gene calls are TRBV7-2 and TRBJ1-6; no clear D. Germline loops: CDR1 SGHTA, CDR2 FQGNSA. Trimming shortened V by 5 bases and J by 9 bases, and 14 bases separated the two germline ends. CDR3 length: 14 amino acids. CDR3 residues: CASSPRGIGSPLHF. CDR3 nucleotides: TGTGCCAGCAGCCCGCGGGGAATTGGTTCACCCCTCCACTTT.

This clone came up once. The CDR3 here is CASSQDQQGVVGEQYF. CDR3 bases: TGTGCCAGCAGCCAAGATCAACAGGGCGTCGTTGGCGAGCAGTACTTC. V usage is TRBV4-2 and J usage is TRBJ2-7, with TRBD1 as a possible D gene (6 bases). CDR1 and CDR2 from the germline V gene are LGHNA and YNFKEQ. Trimming stripped 0 bases from V and 6 bases from J, with 18 bases between. The CDR3 consists of 16 residues.

The gene calls are TRBV19 and TRBJ1-6; 9 nucleotides line up with TRBD1. Per the germline V gene, CDR1 is LNHDA and CDR2 is SQIVND (reference sequence). After removal of 5 bases from V and 7 bases from J, the junction contained 6 bases not matched to a gene. The CDR3 runs to 15 residues. The CDR3 region is CASSPGTGRNSPLHF. CDR3 DNA sequence: TGTGCCAGTAGTCCCGGGACAGGGAGGAATTCACCCCTCCACTTT.

The chain links TRBV5-4 to TRBJ2-1, with 11 bases fitting TRBD2. Per germline, CDR1 SGHNT and CDR2 YYREEE (reference sequence). The CDR3 has 14 amino acids. Unmatched junction bases numbered 6, after V lost 5 bases and J lost 8 bases. CDR3 sequence reads: CASRALAGGHEQFF. The CDR3 DNA is TGTGCCAGCAGGGCCCTAGCGGGAGGTCATGAGCAGTTCTTC.

The rearrangement links TRBV28 to TRBJ1-2; 7 bases agree with TRBD1. The germline CDR1 and CDR2 sequences are MDHEN and SYDVKM. The CDR3 covers 15 residues. Losses at the gene ends were 3 bases for V and 4 bases for J; bases not matched to a gene: 8. The CDR3, as DNA: TGTGCCAGCAGTTTTTTACGACAGGGATCCTATGGCTACACCTTC. Residues: CASSFLRQGSYGYTF.

The count of this clone is one. The J gene is TRBJ1-2, the V gene TRBV12-3 or TRBV12-4; D might be TRBD1 (6 bases). CDR3 size: 11 residues. Trimming pared 5 bases from V and 8 bases from J, leaving 9 bases between. This chain's CDR3 is CASSQGRGYTF. The DNA for the CDR3 is TGTGCCAGCAGTCAGGGGAGAGGCTACACCTTC.

This chain joins TRBV15 and TRBJ2-1; 8 nucleotides line up with TRBD2. After removal of 0 bases from V and 5 bases from J, the junction contained 12 bases not matched to a gene. The CDR3 runs 18 residues. Germline V gene data show CDR1 as LNHNV and CDR2 as YYDKDF (reference sequence). The DNA of the CDR3 is TGTGCCACCAGCAGAGATTCTAGCGGGTTGGGGGCACACAATGAGCAGTTCTTC. Its translation is CATSRDSSGLGAHNEQFF.

The chain employs TRBV15 and TRBJ2-5; a possible D gene is TRBD2 (7 bases). Trimming stripped 1 base from V and 3 bases from J, with 12 bases between. In germline, CDR1 is LNHNV, CDR2 YYDKDF (reference sequence). This CDR3 has 15 residues. The CDR3 reads CATSRGGAGEETQYF. The CDR3, as DNA: TGTGCCACCAGCAGAGGGGGGGCGGGAGAAGAGACCCAGTACTTC. The full variable domain, completed using reference TRBV15 and TRBJ2-5, is DAMVIQNPRYQVTQFGKPVTLSCSQTLNHNVMYWYQQKSSQAPKLLFHYYDKDFNNEADTPDNFQSRRPNTSFCFLDIRSPGLGDTAMYLCATSRGGAGEETQYFGPGTRLLVL.

This CDR3 reads CASSQGDRAFNGDTEAFF. CDR3 nucleotide sequence: TGCGCCAGCAGCCAAGGGGACAGGGCATTTAACGGAGACACTGAAGCTTTCTTT. The genes are TRBV4-3 and TRBJ1-1; TRBD1 matches at 9 bases. With V trimmed by 1 base and J by 3 bases, 12 bases remained unmatched. The germline gives CDR1 LGHNA, CDR2 YSLEER. The CDR3 totals 18 residues.

The chain couples TRBV13 to TRBJ1-1; TRBD1 might be the D (5 bases). The length of the CDR3 is 14 residues. The germline V and J ends were trimmed by 4 bases and 1 base, with 10 bases remaining between them. CDR1 and CDR2 from the germline V gene are PRHDT and FYEKMQ (reference sequence). For the CDR3, the DNA is TGTGCCAGCAGCTCTAGGAGGGGGAACACTGAAGCTTTCTTT. Its protein is CASSSRRGNTEAFF.

With respect to this clone: Other DNA sequences in the same sample also yield this CDR3. The rearrangement joins TRBV9 to TRBJ2-5; a possible D gene is TRBD1 (5 bases). The CDR3 is 13 amino acids. Trimming removed 2 bases from V and 4 bases from J, with 9 bases in between. Germline assignment: CDR1 SGDLS and CDR2 YYNGEE. CDR3 in amino acids: CASSVAGSETQYF. In nucleotides, the CDR3 is TGTGCCAGCAGCGTTGCAGGGTCAGAGACCCAGTACTTC. The full variable domain, with the rest looked up from reference TRBV9 and TRBJ2-5, is DSGVTQTPKHLITATGQRVTLRCSPRSGDLSVYWYQQSLDQGLQFLIQYYNGEERAKGNILERFSAQQFPDLHSELNLSSLELGDSALYFCASSVAGSETQYFGPGTRLLVL.

This chain joins TRBV6-2 or TRBV6-3 and TRBJ2-7; possible D gene TRBD2, 5 bases. The germline V gene encodes CDR1 MNHEY and CDR2 SVGEGT. This CDR3 spans 13 amino acids. V lost 5 bases and J lost 3, with 11 bases in between. As DNA, the CDR3 is TGTGCCAGCAGTGGCAACGGAGGCTACGAGCAGTACTTC. This translates into CASSGNGGYEQYF.

The chain combines TRBV5-6 with TRBJ2-7, with D tentatively TRBD1 or TRBD2 (6 bases each). Trimming cost V 3 bases and J 2 bases, with 15 bases left between them. The germline V gene encodes CDR1 SGHDT and CDR2 YYEEEE. The CDR3 loop spans 15 amino acids. The CDR3 DNA reads TGTGCCAGCAGCTCGACGGTGGGGGGCGCCTACGAGCAGTACTTC. Translation gives CASSSTVGGAYEQYF.

CDR3 loop: CSARPGQKLFF. The CDR3 bases are TGCAGTGCTAGACCAGGACAGAAACTGTTTTTT. The chain has TRBV20-1 and TRBJ1-4, with D possibly matching TRBD1 (6 bases). With 2 bases removed from V and 11 bases from J, the gap between germline ends came to 9 bases. The CDR3 spans 11 residues. CDR1 and CDR2 (germline): DFQATT, SNEGSKA (reference sequence).

This clone was seen a few times. This chain links TRBV28 with TRBJ1-2; 7 bases align to TRBD1. CDR3 size: 16 residues. Trimming removed 5 bases from V and 0 bases from J; junction bases left unmatched: 9. Germline V gene data show CDR1 as MDHEN and CDR2 as SYDVKM. In DNA, the CDR3 is TGTGCCAGCAGTACTATCCGGGACAGATCTAACTATGGCTACACCTTC. Protein sequence: CASSTIRDRSNYGYTF.

This clone showed up just once. The chain employs TRBV5-1 and TRBJ2-1; D perhaps matches TRBD1 (5 bases). CDR3 length equals 14 residues. CDR1 is SGHRS and CDR2 is YFSETQ in the germline V gene. V was cut by 4 bases and J by 7 bases, with 15 bases left in between. The chain's CDR3 is CASSLGERGNEQFF. The CDR3 bases are TGCGCCAGCAGCCTAGGAGAAAGGGGAAATGAGCAGTTCTTC. Complete variable domain (other parts from reference TRBV5-1 and TRBJ2-1): KAGVTQTPRYLIKTRGQQVTLSCSPISGHRSVSWYQQTPGQGLQFLFEYFSETQRNKGNFPGRFSGRQFSNSRSEMNVSTLELGDSALYLCASSLGERGNEQFFGPGTRLTVL.

This clone was found a few times. The chain recombines TRBV2 with TRBJ2-1; D uncertain. This CDR3 comprises 11 residues. Germline CDR1 and CDR2: SNHLY and FYNNEI. Trimming left V 9 bases short and J 4 bases short, with 7 bases between. The CDR3 nucleotides read TGTGCCAGAAAACTATACAATGAGCAGTTCTTC. Protein: CARKLYNEQFF.

As regards this clone: The sample has other DNA sequences that encode this CDR3 too. The rearrangement uses TRBV29-1 and TRBJ1-5; D remains unclear. The germline V and J ends were trimmed by 3 bases and 2 bases, with 5 bases remaining between them. Germline-derived CDR1 and CDR2 are SQVTM and ANQGSEA. The CDR3 is made up of 12 amino acids. In DNA form, the CDR3 reads TGCAGCGTTGAGGAGGGCAATCAGCCCCAGCATTTT. Translated: CSVEEGNQPQHF.

The gene calls are TRBV18 and TRBJ2-1, with 7 bases matching TRBD2. Germline trimming cut 3 bases from V and 5 bases from J; bases unmatched to any gene: 4. The length of the CDR3 is 14 residues. CDR1 and CDR2 from the germline V gene are KGHSH and LQKENI. CDR3 sequence (DNA): TGTGCCAGCTCACCTACGGGGGGAGACAATGAGCAGTTCTTC. Its translation is CASSPTGGDNEQFF.

This sequence joins TRBV7-6 and TRBJ2-3, with 15 nucleotides matching TRBD2. CDR3 length: 19 amino acids. The V segment lost 3 bases and the J segment 4 bases; nucleotides outside the gene matches: 11. Germline V gives CDR1 SGHVS, CDR2 FNYEAQ. The CDR3 here is CASSFPIRTSGRAPDTQYF. The CDR3 DNA reads as TGTGCCAGCAGCTTCCCCATTAGGACTAGCGGGAGGGCACCAGATACGCAGTATTTT.

The chain employs TRBV28 and TRBJ2-2; TRBD2 aligns across 9 bases. There are 17 residues in the CDR3. The V gene's germline CDR1 is MDHEN and CDR2 SYDVKM. V dropped 1 base and J dropped 2; count of bases not matched to a gene: 5. The CDR3 region has the DNA TGTGCCAGCAGTTTATTAGGACTAGCGAAAAACACCGGGGAGCTGTTTTTT. Protein: CASSLLGLAKNTGELFF.

A note on this clone: The junction differs from germline at one of its ends, possibly a read error. The chain joins TRBV7-2 to TRBJ1-4, with 10 bases aligning to TRBD1. The CDR3 extends over 15 amino acids. Germline values: CDR1 SGHTA, CDR2 FQGNSA. In nucleotides, the CDR3 is TGTGCCAGCAGGTTAGCGGGACAGGGGAATGAAAAACTGTTTTTT. It codes for CASRLAGQGNEKLFF.

This clone has only a few counts. This sequence joins TRBV28 and TRBJ2-7; 9 positions match TRBD2. Trimming took 5 bases from V and 2 from J; bases not matched to a gene: 7. Germline V lookup: CDR1 MDHEN, CDR2 SYDVKM. The length of the CDR3 is 15 residues. Here the CDR3 DNA reads TGTGCCAGCAGTCCCCCCCCTAGCGGGACCTACGAGCAGTACTTC. It encodes CASSPPPSGTYEQYF.

The CDR3 region is CASSLSMSGLSSEQYF. CDR3 nucleotides: TGCGCCAGCAGCTTGAGCATGAGCGGGTTAAGTTCCGAGCAGTACTTC. This chain joins TRBV5-1 and TRBJ2-7, with a tentative D call TRBD2 (6 bases). Germline V lookup: CDR1 SGHRS, CDR2 YFSETQ. Trimming cost V 1 base and J 6 bases, with 20 bases left between them. This CDR3 has 16 residues.

This chain joins TRBV10-3 and TRBJ1-2; unclear D gene. Germline assignment: CDR1 ENHRY and CDR2 SYGVKD. The ends were cut back, 0 bases at V and 6 bases at J, with 8 bases in the middle. This CDR3 has 13 amino acids. The DNA of the CDR3 is TGTGCCATCAGTGAGTCGTTAGGAAATGGCTACACCTTC. Encoded protein: CAISESLGNGYTF.